This TCR beta chain emerged from a study of T cells in Graves' hyperthyroidism and ophthalmopathy. Regarding the study as a whole: The blood repertoire included most of the expanded thyroid clonotypes above 0.001.

Looked up from germline, CDR1 is SGHVS and CDR2 is FQNEAQ. CDR3 length: 15 amino acids. Trimming took 5 bases from V and 6 from J, leaving 20 bases between them. On this clonotype: What it binds is unknown.

Authors of the study amplified TCR beta CDR3 regions from RNA transcripts. The HTBI primer set drove a first-round RT-PCR of the TCR CDR3. TCRdb ran MiXCR on the multiplex PCR reads and lists one entry per CDR3 protein. The sample holds some 510,000 distinct CDR3 sequences, around 46% seen once. The sequencing sample was made of peripheral blood or thyroid tissue (not recorded which). The rearrangement joins TRBV7-8 to TRBJ2-7; a weak D match, TRBD2 (5 bases). The TCR was taken from a woman between 18 and 29 years old with Graves' hyperthyroidism. CDR3 DNA: TGTGCCAGCAGCCAAGATCGGGGTAGCGTTACCGAGCAGTACTTC. Protein product: CASSQDRGSVTEQYF.